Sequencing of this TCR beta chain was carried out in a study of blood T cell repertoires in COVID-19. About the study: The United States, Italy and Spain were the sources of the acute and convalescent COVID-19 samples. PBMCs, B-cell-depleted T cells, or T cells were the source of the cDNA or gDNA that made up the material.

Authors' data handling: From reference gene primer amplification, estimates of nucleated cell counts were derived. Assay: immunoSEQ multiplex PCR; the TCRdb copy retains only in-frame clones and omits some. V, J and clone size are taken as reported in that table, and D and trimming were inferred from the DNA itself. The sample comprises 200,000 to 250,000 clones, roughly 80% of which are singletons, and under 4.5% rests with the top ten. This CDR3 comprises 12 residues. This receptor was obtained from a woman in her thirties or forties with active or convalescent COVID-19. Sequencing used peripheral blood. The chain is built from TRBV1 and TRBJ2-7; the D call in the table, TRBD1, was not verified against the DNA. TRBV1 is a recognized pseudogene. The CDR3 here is CTSSQVIPGPYF. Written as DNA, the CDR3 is TGCACCAGCAGCCAAGTTATCCCAGGCCCGTACTTC.